This T cell receptor (beta chain) stems from a study of sequential checkpoint blockade in melanoma. For the study at large: Arm A got nivolumab then ipilimumab; arm B the reverse, 1:1.

CDR3 length: 11 amino acids. Germline V gene data show CDR1 as MNHEY and CDR2 as SVGAGI. The V end was cut by 5 bases, the J end by 5 bases, with 6 bases between. Treatment meaning: randomized to nivolumab then ipilimumab (arm A) or the reverse (arm B). Patients had received no earlier DNA-damaging chemotherapy. This table comes from immunoSEQ multiplex PCR, and its TCRdb copy is limited to in-frame clones, with some not included. The sample yields tens of thousands of clones, nearly 70% seen once. This TCR derives from a human donor with melanoma. The sample was CD8+ T cells sorted from blood (inferred from file names), taken from a patient given nivolumab and ipilimumab in sequence. The genes are TRBV6-5 and TRBJ2-5, with D possibly being TRBD1 (6 bases). The CDR3 DNA reads TGTGCCAGCAGTCAGGGGGAGACCCAGTACTTC. Translating gives CASSQGETQYF.